A single sample is the source of the 10 T cell receptor beta chains below, sequenced in a study of T cell changes during pregnancy in multiple sclerosis. Sequenced by immunoSEQ multiplex PCR; TCRdb stores in-frame clones only, minus some. This table has about 40,000 clones, around 94% appearing once. The sample here was CD4+ T cells from peripheral blood mononuclear cells, taken before pregnancy. All receptors derive from a female donor with multiple sclerosis, enrolled in a pregnancy study.

J is TRBJ2-3 and V is TRBV28, with TRBD2 identical over 12 bases. Germline V gene data show CDR1 as MDHEN and CDR2 as SYDVKM. V lost 6 bases and J lost 7; bases outside the gene matches: 14. The CDR3 extends over 17 amino acids. CDR3 in amino acids: CASSLTLAGGPWYTQYF. The CDR3 DNA follows: TGTGCCAGCAGCCTAACTCTAGCGGGAGGGCCGTGGTATACGCAGTATTTT.

The gene calls are TRBV6-4 and TRBJ1-5; D not certain. CDR3 length: 15 amino acids. Between the trimmed V and J ends, which lost 2 bases and 7 bases, there was a span of 15 bases. Germline V gene data show CDR1 as MRHNA and CDR2 as SNTAGT. This chain's CDR3 is CASSDRLLRGQPQHF. In nucleotides, the CDR3 is TGTGCCAGCAGTGACCGCCTATTGAGAGGGCAGCCCCAGCATTTT.

This clone was detected once. The V gene is TRBV28, the J gene TRBJ2-3; 8 positions agree with TRBD1. V trimming: 6 bases; J trimming: 4 bases; junction bases outside the gene matches: 9. Germline CDR1 is MDHEN and CDR2 is SYDVKM. The CDR3 is 15 amino acids. CDR3 DNA: TGTGCCAGCAGCCAGGGGGCCCGTGGGGCAGATACGCAGTATTTT. Its protein product is CASSQGARGADTQYF.

The chain employs TRBV28 and TRBJ2-7; 7 nucleotides agree with TRBD2. This CDR3 spans 15 amino acids. V lost 5 bases to trimming and J lost 3 bases; unmatched junction nucleotides: 10. Germline CDR1 and CDR2: MDHEN and SYDVKM. The CDR3 here is CASSPTGWEGYEQYF. DNA of the CDR3: TGTGCCAGCAGTCCCACGGGGTGGGAGGGCTACGAGCAGTACTTC. Together with reference TRBV28 and TRBJ2-7, the CDR3 gives the full variable domain: DVKVTQSSRYLVKRTGEKVFLECVQDMDHENMFWYRQDPGLGLRLIYFSYDVKMKEKGDIPEGYSVSREKKERFSLILESASTNQTSMYLCASSPTGWEGYEQYFGPGTRLTVT.

The chain employs TRBV5-1 and TRBJ2-6, with TRBD1 matching 9 bases. J lost 4 bases, V lost 3 bases, and 8 bases had no gene match. This CDR3 spans 17 amino acids. Germline V gene data show CDR1 as SGHRS and CDR2 as YFSETQ. Here the CDR3 DNA reads TGCGCCAGCAGCTCGGGACAGGGCCCTTCCGGGGCCAACGTCCTGACTTTC. The encoded protein is CASSSGQGPSGANVLTF.

V is TRBV28 and J is TRBJ2-1; 9 bases are shared with TRBD1. V dropped 3 bases and J dropped 7; count of bases not matched to a gene: 4. The CDR3 has 14 residues. From germline, CDR1 is MDHEN and CDR2 SYDVKM. CDR3 DNA: TGTGCCAGCAGTTTTTTAGACAGGGGGAATGAGCAGTTCTTC. Amino acid sequence: CASSFLDRGNEQFF.

A single count supports this clone. The rearrangement links TRBV5-5 to TRBJ2-5, with TRBD1 matching 7 bases. This CDR3 comprises 15 residues. The J segment lost 2 bases and the V segment lost 1 base, leaving 5 bases of the junction unmatched. The germline CDR1 and CDR2 sequences are SGHKS and YYEKEE (reference sequence). For the CDR3, the DNA is TGTGCCAGCAGCTTGCTTGGGACAGTGCAAGAGACCCAGTACTTC. Translation: CASSLLGTVQETQYF.

The chain joins TRBV11-2 to TRBJ2-1, with D perhaps TRBD1 (6 bases). Trimming stripped 2 bases from V and 6 bases from J, with 17 bases between. The V gene's germline CDR1 is SGHAT and CDR2 FQNNGV. This CDR3 spans 16 amino acids. For the CDR3, the DNA is TGTGCCAGCAGCTTATGGGGGCAGCTTTTATCCAATGAGCAGTTCTTC. Its translation is CASSLWGQLLSNEQFF. The full variable domain, rest sourced from reference TRBV11-2 and TRBJ2-1, is EAGVAQSPRYKIIEKRQSVAFWCNPISGHATLYWYQQILGQGPKLLIQFQNNGVVDDSQLPKDRFSAERLKGVDSTLKIQPAKLEDSAVYLCASSLWGQLLSNEQFFGPGTRLTVL.

The chain recombines TRBV28 with TRBJ1-5; a weak D match, TRBD1 (5 bases). Looked up from germline, CDR1 is MDHEN and CDR2 is SYDVKM. V was pared by 3 bases and J by 6 bases, with 12 bases between. CDR3 size: 14 residues. CDR3 nucleotides: TGTGCCAGCAGTTTTAGGGGAGGAAGTCAGCCCCAGCATTTT. Its translation: CASSFRGGSQPQHF. Filled out from reference TRBV28 and TRBJ1-5, the complete variable domain reads DVKVTQSSRYLVKRTGEKVFLECVQDMDHENMFWYRQDPGLGLRLIYFSYDVKMKEKGDIPEGYSVSREKKERFSLILESASTNQTSMYLCASSFRGGSQPQHFGDGTRLSIL.

This chain links TRBV6-5 with TRBJ1-2; 8 nucleotides agree with TRBD1. The CDR3 sequence is 14 residues long. The V gene end was trimmed by 5 bases and the J gene end by 4 bases; junction bases not matched to a gene: 6. The germline CDR1 and CDR2 sequences are MNHEY and SVGAGI. This CDR3 reads CASSGRGQIYGYTF. CDR3 nucleotide sequence: TGTGCCAGCAGTGGCAGGGGGCAAATCTATGGCTACACCTTC.